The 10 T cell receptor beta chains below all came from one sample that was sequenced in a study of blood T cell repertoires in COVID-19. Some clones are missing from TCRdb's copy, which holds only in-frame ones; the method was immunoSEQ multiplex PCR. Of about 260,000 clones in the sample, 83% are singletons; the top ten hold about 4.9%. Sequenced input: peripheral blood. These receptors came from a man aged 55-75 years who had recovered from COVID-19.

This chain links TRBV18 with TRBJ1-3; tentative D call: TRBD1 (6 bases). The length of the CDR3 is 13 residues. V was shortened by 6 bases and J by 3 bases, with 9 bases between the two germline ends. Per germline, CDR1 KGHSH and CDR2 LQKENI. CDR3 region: CASSTGLGNTIYF. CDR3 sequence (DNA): TGTGCCAGCTCGACAGGCCTTGGAAACACCATATATTTT.

The CDR3 coding sequence is TGTGCCAGCAGCCCAGGAGGACAGGGATGGTCGGGAGATCAGCCCCAGCATTTT. It encodes CASSPGGQGWSGDQPQHF. This chain connects TRBV28 to TRBJ1-5; TRBD1 agrees at 8 bases. CDR3 size: 18 residues. CDR1 is MDHEN and CDR2 is SYDVKM in the germline V gene. The junction had 18 bases not matched to a gene; V was cut back by 6 bases and J by 5 bases.

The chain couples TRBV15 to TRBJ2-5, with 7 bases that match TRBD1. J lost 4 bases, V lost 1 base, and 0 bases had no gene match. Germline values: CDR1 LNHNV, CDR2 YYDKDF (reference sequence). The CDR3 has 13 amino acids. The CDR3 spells CATSRGTGETQYF. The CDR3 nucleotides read TGTGCCACCAGCAGAGGGACAGGAGAGACCCAGTACTTC.

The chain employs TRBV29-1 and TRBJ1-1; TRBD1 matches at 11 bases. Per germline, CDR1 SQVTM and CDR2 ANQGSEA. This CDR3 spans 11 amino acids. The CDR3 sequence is CSDRGQGGAFF. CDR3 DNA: TGCTCGGACAGGGGGCAGGGAGGAGCTTTCTTT.

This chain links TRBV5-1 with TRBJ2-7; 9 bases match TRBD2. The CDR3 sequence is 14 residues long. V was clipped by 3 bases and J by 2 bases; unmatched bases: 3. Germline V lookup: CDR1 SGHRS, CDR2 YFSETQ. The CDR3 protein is CASSYRTSAYEQYF. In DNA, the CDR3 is TGCGCCAGCAGCTACCGGACTAGCGCCTACGAGCAGTACTTC.

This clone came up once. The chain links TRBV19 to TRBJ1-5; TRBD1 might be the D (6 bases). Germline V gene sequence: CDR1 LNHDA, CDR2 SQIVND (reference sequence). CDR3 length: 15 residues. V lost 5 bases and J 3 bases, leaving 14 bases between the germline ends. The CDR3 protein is CASSPGRGYNQPQHF. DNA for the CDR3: TGTGCCAGTAGTCCCGGGAGGGGGTACAATCAGCCCCAGCATTTT.

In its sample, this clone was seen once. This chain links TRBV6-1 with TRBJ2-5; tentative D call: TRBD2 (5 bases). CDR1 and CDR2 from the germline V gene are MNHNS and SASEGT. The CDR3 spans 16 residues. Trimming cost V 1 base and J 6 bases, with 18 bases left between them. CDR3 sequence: CASSEEERVGGKTQYF. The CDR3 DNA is TGTGCCAGCAGTGAAGAGGAGAGGGTTGGAGGCAAGACCCAGTACTTC.

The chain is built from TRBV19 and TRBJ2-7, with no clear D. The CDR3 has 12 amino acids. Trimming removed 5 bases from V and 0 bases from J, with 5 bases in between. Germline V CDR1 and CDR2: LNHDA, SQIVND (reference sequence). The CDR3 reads CASSSPSYEQYF. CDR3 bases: TGTGCCAGTAGTTCTCCCTCCTACGAGCAGTACTTC.

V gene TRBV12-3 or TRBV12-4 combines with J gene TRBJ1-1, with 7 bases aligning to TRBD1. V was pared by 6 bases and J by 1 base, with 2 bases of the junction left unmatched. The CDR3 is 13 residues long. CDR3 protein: CASRGTANTEAFF. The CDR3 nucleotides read TGTGCCAGCAGGGGGACAGCGAACACTGAAGCTTTCTTT.

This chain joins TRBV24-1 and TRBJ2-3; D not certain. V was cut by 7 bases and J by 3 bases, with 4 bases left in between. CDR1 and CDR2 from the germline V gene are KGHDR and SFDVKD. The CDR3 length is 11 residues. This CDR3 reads CATSATDTQYF. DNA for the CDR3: TGTGCCACCAGCGCGACAGATACGCAGTATTTT.